Following are 27 T cell receptor beta chains from one sample sequenced in a study of technical replicates of blood from several donors. Profiling relied on immunoSEQ multiplex PCR, and the TCRdb table lists in-frame clones only, not all of them. The table shows tens of thousands of clones, with around 90% occurring only once. Sequencing was done on a sample of T cells isolated from PBMCs. All receptors derive from a human donor in good health.

This sequence joins TRBV28 and TRBJ1-1; D ambiguous. V dropped 7 bases and J dropped 0 bases, with 6 bases sitting between them. CDR3 length equals 12 residues. In germline, CDR1 is MDHEN, CDR2 SYDVKM. The CDR3, as DNA: TGTGCCAGCACCCCAATGAACACTGAAGCTTTCTTT. It encodes CASTPMNTEAFF.

This sequence joins TRBV19 and TRBJ2-7, with 8 bases identical to TRBD2. The CDR3 totals 13 residues. The J segment lost 4 bases and the V segment lost 8 bases, leaving 7 bases of the junction unmatched. CDR1 and CDR2 from the germline V gene are LNHDA and SQIVND (reference sequence). The CDR3 loop reads CASAGTSLYEQYF. CDR3 DNA sequence: TGTGCCAGTGCTGGGACTAGTCTTTACGAGCAGTACTTC.

The rearrangement joins TRBV4-1 to TRBJ1-5, with D possibly matching TRBD1 (6 bases). V lost 3 bases and J lost 5, with 14 bases in between. Per the germline V gene, CDR1 is MGHRA and CDR2 is YSYEKL. The CDR3 runs 15 residues. CDR3 DNA sequence: TGCGCCAGCAGCCAGACACCGGACAGTTATCAGCCCCAGCATTTT. Translated: CASSQTPDSYQPQHF.

This clone was detected once. The chain recombines TRBV9 with TRBJ2-7; 8 bases fit TRBD2. The germline V gene encodes CDR1 SGDLS and CDR2 YYNGEE. The V segment lost 0 bases and the J segment 7 bases; nucleotides outside the gene matches: 6. The CDR3 runs 14 residues. The CDR3 coding sequence is TGTGCCAGCAGCGTAGAAGCGGGAGTAGGGGAGCAGTACTTC. Translating gives CASSVEAGVGEQYF.

As DNA, the CDR3 is TGCAGCGTTGATCGGGTAGCGGGAGGGTACGAGCAGTACTTC. Translating it yields CSVDRVAGGYEQYF. The chain recombines TRBV29-1 with TRBJ2-7, with 11 bases fitting TRBD2. V shed 3 bases, J shed 4 bases, and the junction held 5 bases outside the gene matches. The germline V gene encodes CDR1 SQVTM and CDR2 ANQGSEA. The CDR3 runs to 14 residues.

This clone has a handful of counts. The chain couples TRBV2 to TRBJ1-3, with 7 bases fitting TRBD1. The junction had 5 bases not matched to a gene; V was cut back by 9 bases and J by 0 bases. Germline values: CDR1 SNHLY, CDR2 FYNNEI. The CDR3 spans 14 residues. The DNA of the CDR3 is TGTGCCAGAACAGGGGCGAGCTCTGGAAACACCATATATTTT. Translation gives CARTGASSGNTIYF.

The chain links TRBV9 to TRBJ2-3, with a weak D call TRBD2 (6 bases). The CDR3 has 16 amino acids. Germline-derived CDR1 and CDR2 are SGDLS and YYNGEE. The V gene lost 4 bases and the J gene lost 2 bases, with 17 bases spanning the gap. The CDR3 DNA follows: TGTGCCAGCAGCCCAGAGGCGGGATCTTACACAGATACGCAGTATTTT. Translation gives CASSPEAGSYTDTQYF.

The chain couples TRBV18 to TRBJ2-1, with 7 bases aligning to TRBD2. CDR3 length: 17 residues. Unmatched junction bases numbered 16, after V lost 6 bases and J lost 5 bases. The V gene's germline CDR1 is KGHSH and CDR2 LQKENI. CDR3 in DNA: TGTGCCAGCTCGCCCCGGTCGGCAGGGAGGGGCGACAATGAGCAGTTCTTC. This codes for CASSPRSAGRGDNEQFF. Full variable domain (missing parts from reference TRBV18 and TRBJ2-1): NAGVMQNPRHLVRRRGQEARLRCSPMKGHSHVYWYRQLPEEGLKFMVYLQKENIIDESGMPKERFSAEFPKEGPSILRIQQVVRGDSAAYFCASSPRSAGRGDNEQFFGPGTRLTVL.

The genes are TRBV5-6 and TRBJ2-3; 14 nucleotides align to TRBD2. The germline CDR1 and CDR2 sequences are SGHDT and YYEEEE. This CDR3 contains 17 residues. With 4 bases clipped from V and 5 bases from J, the junction kept 9 bases outside the gene matches. CDR3 residues: CASSLPGLAGDIDTQYF. The CDR3 DNA reads as TGTGCCAGCAGCCTTCCGGGACTAGCGGGAGATATAGATACGCAGTATTTT.

The chain carries TRBV27 and TRBJ2-7; 11 nucleotides match TRBD2. CDR1 is MNHEY, CDR2 SMNVEV, per germline (reference sequence). The V segment lost 6 bases and the J segment 4 bases; nucleotides outside the gene matches: 5. This CDR3 is 14 amino acids long. The CDR3 nucleotides are TGTGCCAGCAGCCCCGGGACTAGCGGATACGAGCAGTACTTC. Translation: CASSPGTSGYEQYF.

The J gene is TRBJ1-2, the V gene TRBV30; 8 bases are shared with TRBD1. J lost 7 bases, V lost 4 bases, and 14 bases had no gene match. The germline CDR1 and CDR2 sequences are GTSNPN and SVGIG (reference sequence). The length of the CDR3 is 15 residues. CDR3 loop: CAWKLRRTGSTGYTF. DNA of the CDR3: TGTGCCTGGAAATTGAGGAGGACAGGGTCGACTGGCTACACCTTC.

This clone ranks as medium-sized. V is TRBV19 and J is TRBJ2-1, with 10 bases fitting TRBD2. CDR1 LNHDA and CDR2 SQIVND come from the germline V gene (reference sequence). Trimming at V came to 4 bases and at J to 5 bases, leaving 5 bases not matched to a gene. The CDR3 totals 15 residues. The CDR3 sequence: CASSTGTSANNEQFF. In DNA, the CDR3 is TGTGCCAGTAGTACCGGGACTAGCGCGAACAATGAGCAGTTCTTC.

The rearrangement links TRBV7-9 to TRBJ2-7; 11 positions match TRBD1. CDR1 and CDR2 from the germline V gene are SEHNR and FQNEAQ (reference sequence). The length of the CDR3 is 16 residues. V dropped 5 bases and J dropped 7; count of bases not matched to a gene: 13. CDR3 nucleotide sequence: TGTGCCAGCAGCACGCCTGCCGGACAGGGGGCTGAGGAGCAGTACTTC. As protein: CASSTPAGQGAEEQYF.

V and J are TRBV9 and TRBJ2-7; TRBD1 might be the D (6 bases). V shed 0 bases and J shed 4 bases, with 29 bases lying between them. The germline V gene has CDR1 SGDLS and CDR2 YYNGEE. There are 20 residues in the CDR3. The CDR3 bases are TGTGCCAGCAGCGTAGTCCCCATCACTGGCTCGACAGGAGATTTATACGAGCAGTACTTC. Translating it yields CASSVVPITGSTGDLYEQYF. Full variable domain (remainder filled in from reference TRBV9 and TRBJ2-7): DSGVTQTPKHLITATGQRVTLRCSPRSGDLSVYWYQQSLDQGLQFLIQYYNGEERAKGNILERFSAQQFPDLHSELNLSSLELGDSALYFCASSVVPITGSTGDLYEQYFGPGTRLTVT.

This clone appeared once. The J gene is TRBJ2-2, the V gene TRBV9, with a tentative D call TRBD2 (6 bases). The germline CDR1 and CDR2 sequences are SGDLS and YYNGEE. The CDR3 consists of 16 residues. V lost 0 bases and J 3 bases, leaving 12 bases between the germline ends. The CDR3 DNA sequence: TGTGCCAGCAGCGTAGTAACGGGAGTTTACACCGGGGAGCTGTTTTTT. It codes for CASSVVTGVYTGELFF. The full variable domain, rest sourced from reference TRBV9 and TRBJ2-2, is DSGVTQTPKHLITATGQRVTLRCSPRSGDLSVYWYQQSLDQGLQFLIQYYNGEERAKGNILERFSAQQFPDLHSELNLSSLELGDSALYFCASSVVTGVYTGELFFGEGSRLTVL.

This clone was picked up one time. The chain recombines TRBV7-3 with TRBJ2-7; tentative D call: TRBD2 (5 bases). Trimming took off 4 bases at V and 3 bases at J, with 13 bases between the two ends. Looked up from germline, CDR1 is SGHTA and CDR2 is FQGTGA. The CDR3 length is 14 residues. The CDR3 sequence is CASSSRGGGYEQYF. In DNA form, the CDR3 reads TGTGCCAGCAGCTCCCGTGGAGGAGGCTACGAGCAGTACTTC.

This sequence joins TRBV7-2 and TRBJ1-1, with D perhaps matching TRBD1 (6 bases). Trimming removed 5 bases at V and 4 bases at J, with 14 bases between. The CDR3 has 14 residues. Per the germline V gene, CDR1 is SGHTA and CDR2 is FQGNSA. CDR3: CASSLIRQATEAFF. The CDR3, as DNA: TGTGCCAGCAGCCTAATAAGACAGGCCACTGAAGCTTTCTTT.

V gene TRBV28 combines with J gene TRBJ2-7; TRBD2 matches at 7 bases. The V and J ends lost 7 bases and 3 bases, in that order; junction bases with no gene match: 3. This CDR3 has 12 residues. Germline V gene data show CDR1 as MDHEN and CDR2 as SYDVKM. The CDR3 is CASKERGYEQYF. CDR3 in DNA: TGTGCCAGCAAAGAGCGGGGCTACGAGCAGTACTTC.

The V gene is TRBV7-6, the J gene TRBJ2-5; 8 bases map to TRBD2. The CDR3 consists of 15 residues. J was trimmed by 2 bases and V by 5 bases; bases with no gene match: 7. Germline CDR1 and CDR2: SGHVS and FNYEAQ. CDR3 loop: CASSQRGTRQETQYF. The CDR3 DNA follows: TGTGCCAGCAGCCAAAGGGGGACTAGACAAGAGACCCAGTACTTC.

V usage is TRBV2 and J usage is TRBJ2-2, with D maybe TRBD1 (6 bases). CDR1 and CDR2 (germline): SNHLY, FYNNEI. This CDR3 contains 15 residues. V shed 2 bases and J shed 6 bases, with 13 bases lying between them. The CDR3 loop reads CASSEWVGGSGELFF. In DNA, the CDR3 is TGTGCCAGCAGTGAATGGGTAGGGGGTTCCGGGGAGCTGTTTTTT.

J is TRBJ1-1 and V is TRBV7-9; D ambiguous. Trimming removed 3 bases from V and 8 bases from J, with 10 bases in between. This CDR3 spans 12 amino acids. Germline V CDR1 and CDR2: SEHNR, FQNEAQ (reference sequence). DNA for the CDR3: TGTGCCAGCAGCTTTACGAGATCCGAAGCTTTCTTT. Its protein product is CASSFTRSEAFF.

The chain uses TRBV5-6 and TRBJ1-3; possible D gene TRBD1, 6 bases. CDR1 SGHDT and CDR2 YYEEEE come from the germline V gene. This CDR3 has 15 residues. V lost 1 base to trimming and J lost 4 bases, with 12 bases between them. CDR3 nucleotides: TGTGCCAGCAGCTTGTATGGTGGGACAGGAAACACCATATATTTT. Protein product: CASSLYGGTGNTIYF.

This clone was seen once. This chain links TRBV30 with TRBJ2-7, with D perhaps matching TRBD2 (6 bases). The V end lost 1 base, the J end lost 9 bases, and 22 bases lay between the germline ends. The CDR3 covers 15 residues. The V gene's germline CDR1 is GTSNPN and CDR2 SVGIG (reference sequence). The CDR3 coding sequence is TGTGCCTGGAGTGCCTCTCCGGGAGATCAAAAGTGGCAGTACTTC. Translation gives CAWSASPGDQKWQYF.

The chain recombines TRBV11-2 with TRBJ2-2; no reliable D call. This CDR3 region has 16 residues. V lost 2 bases and J lost 4, with 14 bases in between. Germline CDR1 is SGHAT and CDR2 is FQNNGV. CDR3: CASSLHPGAVTGELFF. The CDR3 DNA reads TGTGCCAGCAGCTTACACCCCGGTGCTGTCACCGGGGAGCTGTTTTTT.

This chain connects TRBV30 to TRBJ2-5, with D possibly matching TRBD2 (6 bases). V lost 6 bases, J lost 4 bases, and 24 bases lay in between. The CDR3 totals 16 residues. Per germline, CDR1 GTSNPN and CDR2 SVGIG (reference sequence). In DNA, the CDR3 is TGTGCCTGTTGCGGGGCCATAAGGCGTAGTAGAGAGACCCAGTACTTC. Amino acid sequence: CACCGAIRRSRETQYF.

This rearrangement joins TRBV2 to TRBJ2-3; tentative D call: TRBD2 (6 bases). Trimming shortened V by 7 bases and J by 0 bases, and 14 bases separated the two germline ends. Germline CDR1 and CDR2: SNHLY and FYNNEI. The CDR3 runs 15 residues. CDR3 sequence (DNA): TGTGCCAGCAATACGGGGGTCGCAAGCACAGATACGCAGTATTTT. Translation: CASNTGVASTDTQYF. Looking up the rest from reference TRBV2 and TRBJ2-3 gives the full variable domain: EPEVTQTPSHQVTQMGQEVILRCVPISNHLYFYWYRQILGQKVEFLVSFYNNEISEKSEIFDDQFSVERPDGSNFTLKIRSTKLEDSAMYFCASNTGVASTDTQYFGPGTRLTVL.

The chain carries TRBV14 and TRBJ1-4; D is unclear. Looked up from germline, CDR1 is SGHDN and CDR2 is FVKESK. V gave up 3 bases and J gave up 8 bases, with 16 bases separating them. The CDR3 covers 15 residues. The chain's CDR3 is CASSQDLGAWEKLFF. For the CDR3, the DNA is TGTGCCAGCAGCCAGGATTTGGGAGCCTGGGAAAAACTGTTTTTT. The whole variable domain, filled in from reference TRBV14 and TRBJ1-4, reads EAGVTQFPSHSVIEKGQTVTLRCDPISGHDNLYWYRRVMGKEIKFLLHFVKESKQDESGMPNNRFLAERTGGTYSTLKVQPAELEDSGVYFCASSQDLGAWEKLFFGSGTQLSVL.